The rows below give T cell receptor beta chains drawn from one sample of a study of T cells in localized non-small cell lung cancer. Sequenced by immunoSEQ multiplex PCR; TCRdb stores in-frame clones only, minus some. The table lists 25,000 to 30,000 clones, about 88% of them singletons. The sequenced sample was peripheral blood, obtained before any cancer treatment. The source of these receptors is an older female donor with stage III squamous cell lung carcinoma. Each CDR3 is given with its conserved first and last residue. The D gene is left open where the match is weak. The listing skips clone size in some rows; elsewhere it reads once, few, many or a size class.

>.|TRBJ1-1|.|TRBV6-1
TGTGCCAGCAGTGAACGGGGGTATGAAGCTTTCTTT
CASSERGYEAFF
>.|TRBJ1-2|.|TRBV6-1
TGTGCCAGCAGTGAAGTCGCTCAGGGGACCTATGGCTACACCTTC
CASSEVAQGTYGYTF
>TRBD1|TRBJ1-6|.|TRBV5-6
TGTGCCAGCTTCGGACAGGGAGATTATAATTCACCCCTCCACTTT
CASFGQGDYNSPLHF
>.|TRBJ1-5|.|TRBV11-2
TGTGCCAGCAGCTGGGACTCTGGTCAGCCCCAGCATTTT
CASSWDSGQPQHF
>.|TRBJ1-2|.|TRBV18
TGTGCCAGCTCACCCAACCGGGACCAGGCCTATGGCTACACCTTC
CASSPNRDQAYGYTF
>.|TRBJ2-7|.|TRBV5-1
TGCGCCAGCAGTTCCTACTACGAGCAGTACTTC
CASSSYYEQYF
>.|TRBJ2-3|.|TRBV7-9
TGTGCAGTGACTCAATTTGAGGCAGATACGCAGTATTTT
CAVTQFEADTQYF
>.|TRBJ2-2|.|TRBV11-2
TGTGCCAGCAGCCAATCACGTCCCGGATTCGCCGGGGAGCTGTTTTTT
CASSQSRPGFAGELFF
>TRBD1|TRBJ1-4|.|TRBV7-8
TGTGCCAGCAGCACGGACAGGGGGCAGGAAAAACTGTTTTTT
CASSTDRGQEKLFF
>TRBD1|TRBJ1-6|.|TRBV27
TGTGCCAGCAGACAGGGGGCTTCACCCCTCCACTTT
CASRQGASPLHF
>TRBD1|TRBJ2-7|few|TRBV5-4
TGTGCCAGCAGCCCCGCCGGACAGGGGGTACGGGAGCAGTACTTC
CASSPAGQGVREQYF
>.|TRBJ2-7|.|TRBV4-3
TGCGCCAGCAGCCAGTACCCCGGGGGCGAGCAGTACTTC
CASSQYPGGEQYF
>TRBD1|TRBJ2-3|once|TRBV19
TGTGCCAGTAGTATGGGGGGGACAGGGGGAGATACGCAGTATTTT
CASSMGGTGGDTQYF
>.|TRBJ2-7|.|TRBV28
TGTGCCAGCAGTTTCGTGGGCCGCGCCTACGAGCAGTACTTC
CASSFVGRAYEQYF
>TRBD2|TRBJ2-1|.|TRBV12-5
TGTGCTAGTGGTTTGGTGGGGACTAGCGGACTCAATGAGCAGTTCTTC
CASGLVGTSGLNEQFF
>TRBD1|TRBJ1-4|.|TRBV7-9
TGTGCCAGCAGCTTAGACGTACAGGGGGGTGAAAAACTGTTTTTT
CASSLDVQGGEKLFF
>.|TRBJ1-2|.|TRBV7-2
TGTGCCAGCAGCTTTCGGAGCCGGGATGGCTACACCTTC
CASSFRSRDGYTF
>TRBD1|TRBJ2-5|.|TRBV6-5
TGTGCCAGCAGGGGACAGTTACAAGAGACCCAGTACTTC
CASRGQLQETQYF
>TRBD2|TRBJ2-7|.|TRBV10-3
TGTGCCATCAGTGGGACTAGCGGGGGACTAGGCGAGCAGTACTTC
CAISGTSGGLGEQYF
>.|TRBJ2-5|.|TRBV5-1
TGCGCCAGCAGCACTCTCCCAGGGCCCCAAGAGACCCAGTACTTC
CASSTLPGPQETQYF
>.|TRBJ2-3|.|TRBV29-1
TGCAGCGTTGGGCCTTCTAGCACAGATACGCAGTATTTT
CSVGPSSTDTQYF
>.|TRBJ1-4|.|TRBV29-1
TGCAGCATAACGGAGGGGGGAAGGGAAAAACTGTTTTTT
CSITEGGREKLFF